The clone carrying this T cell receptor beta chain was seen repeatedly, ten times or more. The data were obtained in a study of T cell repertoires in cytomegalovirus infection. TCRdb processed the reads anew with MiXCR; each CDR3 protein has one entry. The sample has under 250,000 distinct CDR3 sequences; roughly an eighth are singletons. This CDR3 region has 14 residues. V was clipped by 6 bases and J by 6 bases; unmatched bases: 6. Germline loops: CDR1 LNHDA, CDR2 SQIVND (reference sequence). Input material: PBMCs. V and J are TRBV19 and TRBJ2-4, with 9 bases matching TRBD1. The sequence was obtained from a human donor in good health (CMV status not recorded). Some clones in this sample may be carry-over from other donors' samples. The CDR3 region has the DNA TGTGCCAGTAGCCCCCCGGGACAGGGAAACATTCAGTACTTC. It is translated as CASSPPGQGNIQYF.